Detailed here is one T cell receptor (beta chain). The record originates from a study of blood T cell repertoires in COVID-19. Study-level background: The United States, Italy and Spain provided the acute and convalescent COVID-19 samples. Sources were T cells, B-cell-depleted T cells, or PBMCs; the material itself was cDNA or gDNA.

CDR1 is MNHEY and CDR2 is SVGEGT in the germline V gene. This CDR3 is 17 amino acids long. After removal of 0 bases from V and 4 bases from J, the junction contained 8 bases not matched to a gene. Profiled with immunoSEQ multiplex PCR; TCRdb holds only in-frame clones, not every one. The table includes 70,000 or so clones, roughly 80% detected once. Sequencing was carried out using peripheral blood. V gene TRBV6-2 or TRBV6-3 combines with J gene TRBJ1-5, with TRBD1 identical over 8 bases. This sequence was found in a woman older than 75 with acute or convalescent COVID-19. CDR3 coding DNA: TGTGCCAGCAGTTACTCGATTGGACAGGGTGAGAATCAGCCCCAGCATTTT. It yields the protein CASSYSIGQGENQPQHF.